What follows are 27 T cell receptor beta chains derived from one specimen sequenced in a study of shared clonotypes between healthy human individuals. Only in-frame clones appear in the TCRdb table, and some are missing; sequencing was by immunoSEQ multiplex PCR. The sample has about 1 million clones, more than 65% seen once. Sequenced material: memory CD4+ T cells sorted from blood. Subset specified: CD45RA-negative fraction. These receptors all come from a man between 18 and 29 years old in good health.

This clone was observed a handful of times. The chain uses TRBV29-1 and TRBJ2-4, with a weak D call TRBD2 (5 bases). The germline V gene has CDR1 SQVTM and CDR2 ANQGSEA. The CDR3 sequence is 13 residues long. Trimming took 1 base from V and 7 from J, leaving 11 bases between them. CDR3 sequence reads: CSVEVAGRNIQYF. The CDR3 DNA follows: TGCAGCGTTGAAGTCGCGGGCCGGAACATTCAGTACTTC.

This clone was seen a handful of times. This chain links TRBV5-4 with TRBJ1-1, with D maybe TRBD1 (5 bases). Germline V CDR1 and CDR2: SGHNT, YYREEE (reference sequence). The CDR3 runs 14 residues. V was clipped by 3 bases and J by 1 base, with 10 bases between them. The CDR3 loop is CASSSGASNTEAFF. In nucleotides, the CDR3 is TGTGCCAGCAGCTCCGGGGCCTCGAACACTGAAGCTTTCTTT.

The count of this clone is one. V is TRBV9 and J is TRBJ2-1; TRBD2 agrees at 7 bases. The CDR3 sequence is 15 residues long. Germline V gene sequence: CDR1 SGDLS, CDR2 YYNGEE. The ends lost 3 bases at V and 0 bases at J; junction bases unmatched: 3. CDR3 sequence (DNA): TGTGCCAGCAGCGCAAGCGGGGACTCCTACAATGAGCAGTTCTTC. Protein product: CASSASGDSYNEQFF.

The chain employs TRBV30 and TRBJ2-7; TRBD2 matches at 11 bases. The junction had 4 bases not matched to a gene; V was cut back by 1 base and J by 2 bases. The CDR3 length is 15 residues. CDR1 is GTSNPN, CDR2 SVGIG, per germline (reference sequence). CDR3: CAWSARLAGTYEQYF. The CDR3 DNA reads as TGTGCCTGGAGTGCCAGACTAGCGGGGACCTACGAGCAGTACTTC.

This clone was found many times. The chain links TRBV19 to TRBJ1-2, with D unresolved. The CDR3 length is 10 residues. V shed 10 bases and J shed 5 bases, with 8 bases lying between them. Germline V gene sequence: CDR1 LNHDA, CDR2 SQIVND (reference sequence). CDR3 amino acids: CATRLYGYTF. The CDR3 region has the DNA TGTGCCACCAGACTGTATGGCTACACCTTC. Full variable domain (rest looked up from reference TRBV19 and TRBJ1-2): DGGITQSPKYLFRKEGQNVTLSCEQNLNHDAMYWYRQDPGQGLRLIYYSQIVNDFQKGDIAEGYSVSREKKESFPLTVTSAQKNPTAFYLCATRLYGYTFGSGTRLTVV.

This clone was observed a handful of times. The chain joins TRBV7-3 to TRBJ1-1; D not resolved. The ends were cut back, 5 bases at V and 3 bases at J, with 10 bases in the middle. The CDR3 has 13 amino acids. In germline, CDR1 is SGHTA, CDR2 FQGTGA. The CDR3 loop is CASSQDPDTEAFF. Here the CDR3 DNA reads TGTGCCAGCAGCCAGGACCCGGACACTGAAGCTTTCTTT. The variable domain in full, completed from reference TRBV7-3 and TRBJ1-1, reads GAGVSQTPSNKVTEKGKYVELRCDPISGHTALYWYRQSLGQGPEFLIYFQGTGAADDSGLPNDRFFAVRPEGSVSTLKIQRTERGDSAVYLCASSQDPDTEAFFGQGTRLTVV.

Only a few counts were recorded for this clone. The V and J genes are TRBV30 and TRBJ1-1; maybe TRBD1 (6 bases). The V and J ends lost 2 bases and 10 bases respectively, with 11 bases between them. CDR1 and CDR2 from the germline V gene are GTSNPN and SVGIG (reference sequence). CDR3 length equals 11 residues. The CDR3 region is CAWSKQGAAFF. The CDR3 DNA sequence: TGTGCCTGGAGTAAACAGGGAGCAGCTTTCTTT.

Only a few counts were recorded for this clone. V gene TRBV21-1 combines with J gene TRBJ2-7. TRBV21-1 is flagged as a pseudogene. This CDR3 region has 9 residues. This chain's CDR3 is CASSYEQYF. The CDR3, as DNA: TGTGCCAGCAGTTACGAGCAGTACTTC.

This clone was counted between two and nine times. The CDR3 DNA reads as TGTGCCAGCAGCTTAGAATGGGGAAAAGGAGATACGCAGTATTTT. Translation: CASSLEWGKGDTQYF. This sequence joins TRBV11-2 and TRBJ2-3; D not resolved. The CDR3 contains 15 residues. Trimming cost V 0 bases and J 5 bases, with 12 bases left between them. CDR1 SGHAT and CDR2 FQNNGV come from the germline V gene.

V gene TRBV19 combines with J gene TRBJ2-7; 12 nucleotides match TRBD1. The ends lost 5 bases at V and 4 bases at J; junction bases unmatched: 6. The CDR3 loop spans 15 amino acids. The germline CDR1 and CDR2 sequences are LNHDA and SQIVND (reference sequence). The CDR3 DNA reads TGTGCCAGTAGTTTGGGGACAGGGGGCGCGTACGAGCAGTACTTC. Translation gives CASSLGTGGAYEQYF. The full variable domain, rest sourced from reference TRBV19 and TRBJ2-7, is DGGITQSPKYLFRKEGQNVTLSCEQNLNHDAMYWYRQDPGQGLRLIYYSQIVNDFQKGDIAEGYSVSREKKESFPLTVTSAQKNPTAFYLCASSLGTGGAYEQYFGPGTRLTVT.

V usage is TRBV27 and J usage is TRBJ2-3, with 10 bases that match TRBD2. Germline assignment: CDR1 MNHEY and CDR2 SMNVEV (reference sequence). Unmatched junction bases numbered 17, after V lost 3 bases and J lost 8 bases. The CDR3 length is 18 residues. CDR3: CASSFVGLKREGQGTQYF. The DNA for the CDR3 is TGTGCCAGCAGTTTTGTCGGCCTAAAGCGGGAGGGTCAGGGTACGCAGTATTTT.

The genes are TRBV6-1 and TRBJ1-3, with a tentative D call TRBD1 (5 bases). The CDR3 consists of 17 residues. Trimming cost V 2 bases and J 2 bases, with 16 bases left between them. Germline values: CDR1 MNHNS, CDR2 SASEGT. In DNA, the CDR3 is TGTGCCAGCAGTGAAACGGCAGGTGGAGGGGCTGGAAACACCATATATTTT. Amino acid sequence: CASSETAGGGAGNTIYF.

The gene calls are TRBV6-6 and TRBJ2-5; 7 bases are shared with TRBD1. Germline CDR1 reads MNHNY; CDR2 reads SVGAGI (reference sequence). This CDR3 contains 14 residues. V was clipped by 6 bases and J by 5 bases; unmatched bases: 9. CDR3 sequence reads: CASRARQGRETQYF. CDR3 in DNA: TGTGCCAGCAGGGCGCGACAGGGAAGGGAGACCCAGTACTTC.

The chain has TRBV30 and TRBJ2-7; tentatively, D is TRBD1 (6 bases). V lost 8 bases and J 0 bases, leaving 26 bases between the germline ends. The germline V gene encodes CDR1 GTSNPN and CDR2 SVGIG (reference sequence). The CDR3 length is 17 residues. DNA for the CDR3: TGTGCCATTCCAAACTGGACAGACAAAAAAAACTCCTACGAGCAGTACTTC. Its translation: CAIPNWTDKKNSYEQYF.

The genes are TRBV30 and TRBJ2-5, with D possibly being TRBD1 or TRBD2 (6 bases each). The CDR3 consists of 12 residues. Germline CDR1 and CDR2: GTSNPN and SVGIG (reference sequence). Trimming left V 4 bases short and J 5 bases short, with 11 bases between. CDR3 sequence reads: CAWNVGGETQYF. DNA for the CDR3: TGTGCCTGGAATGTAGGGGGGGAGACCCAGTACTTC.

This chain links TRBV28 with TRBJ2-7, with D unclear. This CDR3 spans 15 amino acids. The V and J ends lost 2 bases and 2 bases respectively, with 13 bases between them. The V gene's germline CDR1 is MDHEN and CDR2 SYDVKM. The CDR3 nucleotides read TGTGCCAGCAGTTTAGGCGGCCCATTTCCCTACGAGCAGTACTTC. It encodes CASSLGGPFPYEQYF.

J is TRBJ2-7 and V is TRBV18; perhaps TRBD2 as D (5 bases). The V and J ends lost 0 bases and 0 bases respectively, with 15 bases between them. Germline V gene data show CDR1 as KGHSH and CDR2 as LQKENI. This CDR3 comprises 17 residues. In nucleotides, the CDR3 is TGTGCCAGCTCACCACCGAGTGCCAGCGGCCTCTCCTACGAGCAGTACTTC. It specifies CASSPPSASGLSYEQYF.

This chain joins TRBV7-3 and TRBJ1-2; D gene ambiguous. The germline V gene has CDR1 SGHTA and CDR2 FQGTGA. Trimming shortened V by 0 bases and J by 2 bases, and 1 base separated the two germline ends. The CDR3 runs 12 residues. CDR3 residues: CASSLTNYGYTF. The CDR3 DNA reads TGTGCCAGCAGCTTAACCAACTATGGCTACACCTTC.

This clone was counted at least ten times. The chain combines TRBV27 with TRBJ2-1, with D possibly being TRBD1 or TRBD2 (5 bases each). Germline V CDR1 and CDR2: MNHEY, SMNVEV (reference sequence). This CDR3 contains 15 residues. V was pared by 7 bases and J by 8 bases, with 21 bases between. The CDR3 DNA reads TGTGCCAGCAAGATTTCGGGGCGCGGTATCTATGAGCAGTTCTTC. Amino acid sequence: CASKISGRGIYEQFF.

This sequence joins TRBV19 and TRBJ2-6; weak D call: TRBD1 (5 bases). With 1 base removed from V and 0 bases from J, the gap between germline ends came to 19 bases. Germline V lookup: CDR1 LNHDA, CDR2 SQIVND (reference sequence). The CDR3 extends over 20 amino acids. The CDR3 reads CASSIGASSGYGSGANVLTF. CDR3 DNA: TGTGCCAGTAGTATAGGGGCGAGTTCAGGGTATGGCTCTGGGGCCAACGTCCTGACTTTC.

This sequence joins TRBV28 and TRBJ1-4, with D possibly matching TRBD1 (5 bases). With 6 bases removed from V and 0 bases from J, the gap between germline ends came to 11 bases. Germline loops: CDR1 MDHEN, CDR2 SYDVKM. CDR3 length equals 15 residues. The CDR3 DNA follows: TGTGCCAGCAGGTCCACAGGCCCAACTAATGAAAAACTGTTTTTT. The encoded protein is CASRSTGPTNEKLFF.

The V and J genes are TRBV25-1 and TRBJ1-5; a weak D match, TRBD1 (6 bases). V lost 3 bases to trimming and J lost 3 bases, with 9 bases between them. Germline CDR1 reads MGHDK; CDR2 reads SYGVNS. The CDR3 is 14 amino acids. The chain's CDR3 is CASSETGFNQPQHF. The CDR3 nucleotides read TGTGCCAGCAGTGAGACAGGTTTCAATCAGCCCCAGCATTTT. Using reference TRBV25-1 and TRBJ1-5 for the parts outside the CDR3, the full variable domain is EADIYQTPRYLVIGTGKKITLECSQTMGHDKMYWYQQDPGMELHLIHYSYGVNSTEKGDLSSESTVSRIRTEHFPLTLESARPSHTSQYLCASSETGFNQPQHFGDGTRLSIL.

This rearrangement joins TRBV5-1 to TRBJ2-1; 11 positions agree with TRBD1. V lost 4 bases and J lost 5; bases outside the gene matches: 5. CDR1 and CDR2 (germline): SGHRS, YFSETQ. This CDR3 spans 15 amino acids. CDR3 in amino acids: CASSPGDRGDNEQFF. As DNA, the CDR3 is TGCGCCAGCAGCCCCGGGGACAGGGGGGACAATGAGCAGTTCTTC.

The gene calls are TRBV19 and TRBJ1-6; 8 nucleotides agree with TRBD1. This CDR3 is 15 amino acids long. The J segment lost 7 bases and the V segment lost 5 bases, leaving 7 bases of the junction unmatched. The V gene's germline CDR1 is LNHDA and CDR2 SQIVND (reference sequence). The CDR3 DNA is TGTGCCAGTAGTTATTCGGGGACAGGCAATTCACCCCTCCACTTT. It encodes CASSYSGTGNSPLHF.

V usage is TRBV27 and J usage is TRBJ2-3; 8 positions agree with TRBD2. This CDR3 comprises 16 residues. Germline lookup yields CDR1 MNHEY and CDR2 SMNVEV (reference sequence). The V and J ends lost 2 bases and 0 bases, in that order; junction bases with no gene match: 4. Here the CDR3 DNA reads TGTGCCAGCAGTTTAGGACTAGCCCGAAGCACAGATACGCAGTATTTT. Translated, it gives CASSLGLARSTDTQYF.

V usage is TRBV5-1 and J usage is TRBJ2-5; 7 bases are shared with TRBD2. The CDR3 is made up of 15 amino acids. Looked up from germline, CDR1 is SGHRS and CDR2 is YFSETQ. V lost 1 base to trimming and J lost 5 bases; unmatched junction nucleotides: 8. CDR3 amino acids: CASSLRETSFETQYF. CDR3 in DNA: TGCGCCAGCAGCTTGAGGGAGACTAGCTTTGAGACCCAGTACTTC.

The rearrangement uses TRBV7-6 and TRBJ2-5; unclear D gene. V gave up 6 bases and J gave up 5 bases, with 13 bases separating them. Germline assignment: CDR1 SGHVS and CDR2 FNYEAQ. The CDR3 contains 13 residues. CDR3 sequence reads: CASSDSPRETQYF. In DNA form, the CDR3 reads TGTGCCAGCAGTGACTCGCCCCGGGAGACCCAGTACTTC.